The following is a T cell receptor beta chain sequence with its context. Its target antigen remains unknown. Base-call qualities are not available, and no considerably larger clone is one nucleotide away. CD4+ and CD8+ cells were isolated by positive magnetic bead selection on an AutoMACS, and purity was checked by flow cytometry. Initial screening for clonal expansions relied on flow cytometry with a TCR V beta antibody panel, after which sorted CD8+ fractions underwent TCRB deep sequencing for characterization. Peripheral blood mononuclear cells were isolated by Ficoll-Paque PLUS density gradient separation. DNA was extracted from CD4-enriched, CD8-enriched or PBMC samples with Nucleospin Tissue or Tissue XS kits and quantified with a Qubit 2.0 fluorometer. This specimen comes from a study of somatic mutations in cytotoxic T cells in rheumatoid arthritis (dated by TCRdb to 2016 to 2017). Concerning the study at large: Peripheral blood (around 28 ml EDTA) was collected from patients immediately after diagnosis and before any treatment began. TCRB deep sequencing was performed for 65 rheumatoid arthritis patients and roughly 20 healthy controls. Some T-cell populations stained with V beta antibodies were sorted by flow on a FACSAria II or Sony SH800 to nearly 100% purity, with sorted V beta1+ cells additionally subjected to TCRB sequencing. The median ages of the patient and control groups were essentially identical. In newly diagnosed rheumatoid arthritis without treatment, the study examined if expanded CD8+ T-cell clones harbor somatic mutations, relying on TCRB deep sequencing to characterize clonality.

Points the paper makes about the study in general: The antigen targets of the expanded CD8+ clones were unknown, and absence from virus-specific databases did not rule out viral specificity. In about an eighth of the roughly 65 patients, more than 20% of CD8+ cells belonged to the largest CD8+ clone, while several identical CD8+ TCRB sequences were shared between blood and synovial fluid. Healthy controls showed no age-related increase in CD8+ clonality, whereas patients did (Spearman r ~ 0.5). The slight underrepresentation of TRBV07 in patients was not corrected for multiple comparisons. Rheumatoid arthritis patients and age-matched healthy controls did not significantly differ in CD8+ T-cell clonality.

TCRB CDR3 sequencing used the immunoSEQ assay on genomic DNA. Processing in the source paper ran as follows. Only a few patient CD8+ clones larger than 1% matched published virus-specific TCRB sequences when compared against them. The analyses included only productive TCRB rearrangements. Defining a clone by its unique TCRB CDR3 sequence, the study calculated clonality as a productive clonality index derived from Shannon entropy. The template counts of each clone relative to the total templates per sample were used to calculate repertoire overlap between two samples. V-gene usage measured by flow cytometry correlated with TCRB sequencing V-gene usage, with a Spearman r of approximately 0.6. Imported from immuneACCESS, the table was reduced by TCRdb to in-frame sequences with V and J called. These copies leave out some clones; in studies compared against another copy, an unresolved V gene accounts for under half, and the cause of the remainder is not known. V and J calls plus clone size are reproduced from that table; the DNA served to infer D and trimming. This sample has 15,000 to 20,000 clones in its table, and 82% of those were observed once. The ten largest clones capture about 17% of the sample.

From a lookup of the germline V gene, CDR1 and CDR2 are LGHNA and YNFKEQ. The CDR3 has 14 amino acids, counting the end cysteine and phenylalanine. Of all the DNA, just the CDR3 is kept, 42 bases in frame from base 1. The trim is 0 bases for V and 4 bases for J, with a gap of 9 bases between the germline ends. The chain is made from TRBV4-2 and TRBJ1-2, with the D gene not clear enough to name. The sequence derives from a woman between 45 and 65 years old with rheumatoid arthritis. Sequenced: CD8+ T cells sorted from blood. The CDR3 region has the sequence CASSQDGTAYGYTF. At the DNA level, the sequence is TGTGCCAGCAGCCAAGATGGAACAGCCTATGGCTACACCTTC.